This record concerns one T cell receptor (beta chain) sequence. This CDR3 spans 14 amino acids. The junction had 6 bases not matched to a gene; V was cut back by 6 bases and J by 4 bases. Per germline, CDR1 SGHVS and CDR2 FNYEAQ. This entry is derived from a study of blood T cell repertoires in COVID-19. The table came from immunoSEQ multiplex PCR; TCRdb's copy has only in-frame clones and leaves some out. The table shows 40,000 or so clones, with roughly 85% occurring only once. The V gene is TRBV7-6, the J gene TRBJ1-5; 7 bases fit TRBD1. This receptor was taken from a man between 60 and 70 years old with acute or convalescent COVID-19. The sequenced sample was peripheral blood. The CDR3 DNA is TGTGCCAGCAGTTTACAGGGGAGTAATCAGCCCCAGCATTTT. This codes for CASSLQGSNQPQHF.